Listed below are T cell receptor beta chains from one sample, sequenced in a study of blood T cell repertoires in COVID-19. TCRdb keeps only in-frame clones here, not all; method: immunoSEQ multiplex PCR. Of around 70,000 clones listed, around 80% were seen once; the top ten hold 9% to 10%. Material: peripheral blood. Receptor source: a human donor in a cohort sampled during active COVID-19. The CDR3 runs from the conserved cysteine through the conserved F or W. A D gene is named only where the DNA matches it firmly. Rows may omit the clone size; those that give it use once, few, many or a size class.

D gene: TRBD1
V gene: TRBV7-9
J gene: TRBJ2-7
clone size: .
CDR3 DNA: TGTGCCAGCACCCCCGGGACAGGGGGTCTATCGGGCGAGCAGTACTTC
CDR3 protein: CASTPGTGGLSGEQYF

D gene: .
V gene: TRBV6-5
J gene: TRBJ1-2
clone size: .
CDR3 DNA: TGTGCCAGCTCCGGGAACCGTAACTATGGCTACACCTTC
CDR3 protein: CASSGNRNYGYTF

D gene: .
V gene: TRBV7-8
J gene: TRBJ2-3
clone size: .
CDR3 DNA: TGTGCCAGCAGCTTAGGAACCTACACAGATACGCAGTATTTT
CDR3 protein: CASSLGTYTDTQYF

D gene: .
V gene: TRBV5-1
J gene: TRBJ2-7
clone size: .
CDR3 DNA: TGCGCCGGGGACAAGAACGAGCAGTACTTC
CDR3 protein: CAGDKNEQYF

D gene: .
V gene: TRBV6-5
J gene: TRBJ2-7
clone size: once
CDR3 DNA: TGTGCCAGCATGTTGTCTTGGAGCTCCTACGAGCAGTACTTC
CDR3 protein: CASMLSWSSYEQYF

D gene: TRBD1
V gene: TRBV28
J gene: TRBJ1-5
clone size: once
CDR3 DNA: TGTGCCAGCAGACAGACAGGGTCCAGCAATCAGCCCCAGCATTTT
CDR3 protein: CASRQTGSSNQPQHF

D gene: .
V gene: TRBV5-8
J gene: TRBJ1-1
clone size: .
CDR3 DNA: TGTGCCAGCAGCTTGTGGCAGGGGAACACTGAAGCTTTCTTT
CDR3 protein: CASSLWQGNTEAFF

D gene: TRBD1
V gene: TRBV5-1
J gene: TRBJ2-3
clone size: .
CDR3 DNA: TGCGCCAGCAGCTTGACTTGGGACAGGGTCGAAGATACGCAGTATTTT
CDR3 protein: CASSLTWDRVEDTQYF

D gene: .
V gene: TRBV7-3
J gene: TRBJ2-7
clone size: .
CDR3 DNA: TGTGCCAGCAGCCCAGGATGGAGGGCCCACGAGCAGTACTTC
CDR3 protein: CASSPGWRAHEQYF

D gene: .
V gene: TRBV28
J gene: TRBJ1-5
clone size: .
CDR3 DNA: TGTGCCAGCAACACAGGGAGGGGACCTCAGCCCCAGCATTTT
CDR3 protein: CASNTGRGPQPQHF

D gene: .
V gene: TRBV7-9
J gene: TRBJ1-2
clone size: .
CDR3 DNA: TGTGCCAGCAGCCCTACAGGGTTCTATGGCTACACCTTC
CDR3 protein: CASSPTGFYGYTF

D gene: TRBD1
V gene: TRBV6-6
J gene: TRBJ1-1
clone size: .
CDR3 DNA: TGTGCCAGCAGCCCTTATGGACAGGGACCTGAAGCTTTCTTT
CDR3 protein: CASSPYGQGPEAFF

D gene: .
V gene: TRBV11-2
J gene: TRBJ1-2
clone size: few
CDR3 DNA: TGTGCCAGCAGCTCTCTAAGGGGCCAAGACTATGGCTACACCTTC
CDR3 protein: CASSSLRGQDYGYTF

D gene: .
V gene: TRBV29-1
J gene: TRBJ2-3
clone size: .
CDR3 DNA: TGCAGCGTTGAGTCCCTTACTAGCACAGATACGCAGTATTTT
CDR3 protein: CSVESLTSTDTQYF

D gene: TRBD1
V gene: TRBV3-1/TRBV3-2
J gene: TRBJ1-5
clone size: few
CDR3 DNA: TGTGCCAGCAGCCGGGGGACAGGGGGTAATCAGCCCCAGCATTTT
CDR3 protein: CASSRGTGGNQPQHF

D gene: .
V gene: TRBV9
J gene: TRBJ2-3
clone size: few
CDR3 DNA: TGTGCCAGCAGTTCGGGGGCAGATACGCAGTATTTT
CDR3 protein: CASSSGADTQYF

D gene: .
V gene: TRBV5-6
J gene: TRBJ2-7
clone size: .
CDR3 DNA: TGTGCCAGCAGCCCCCCTGGGGGGTCCTACGAGCAGTACTTC
CDR3 protein: CASSPPGGSYEQYF

D gene: TRBD1
V gene: TRBV5-6
J gene: TRBJ2-7
clone size: many
CDR3 DNA: TGTGCCAGCACCGGGGACAGGGGGAGATCCTACGAGCAGTACTTC
CDR3 protein: CASTGDRGRSYEQYF

D gene: .
V gene: TRBV12-3/TRBV12-4
J gene: TRBJ2-1
clone size: .
CDR3 DNA: TGTGCCAGCAGTTTAGTTGTCAGGGCTCGGTTCTTC
CDR3 protein: CASSLVVRARFF

D gene: TRBD1
V gene: TRBV3-1/TRBV3-2
J gene: TRBJ2-7
clone size: .
CDR3 DNA: TGTGCCAGCAGCCACCGGACAGGGGGGGGTCGCTTCGAGCAGTACTTC
CDR3 protein: CASSHRTGGGRFEQYF

D gene: TRBD2
V gene: TRBV5-1
J gene: TRBJ2-3
clone size: .
CDR3 DNA: TGCGCCAGCAGCCCGCCGGGGCTAGCGGATATCACAGATACGCAGTATTTT
CDR3 protein: CASSPPGLADITDTQYF

D gene: .
V gene: TRBV30
J gene: TRBJ1-3
clone size: .
CDR3 DNA: TGTGCCTGGAATAAGAGGTCTGGAAACACCATATATTTT
CDR3 protein: CAWNKRSGNTIYF

D gene: .
V gene: TRBV5-1
J gene: TRBJ1-4
clone size: .
CDR3 DNA: TGCGCCAGCAGCTTGGCCCGCCGAGCTAATGAAAAACTGTTTTTT
CDR3 protein: CASSLARRANEKLFF

D gene: TRBD1
V gene: TRBV7-2
J gene: TRBJ2-3
clone size: .
CDR3 DNA: TGTGCCAGCAGCCTCTCACAGGGGAACACAGATACGCAGTATTTT
CDR3 protein: CASSLSQGNTDTQYF

D gene: .
V gene: TRBV6-2/TRBV6-3
J gene: TRBJ2-1
clone size: .
CDR3 DNA: TGTGCCAGCAGCCGGGACTCGACTTCCTACAATGAGCAGTTCTTC
CDR3 protein: CASSRDSTSYNEQFF

D gene: TRBD1
V gene: TRBV5-1
J gene: TRBJ2-3
clone size: .
CDR3 DNA: TGCGCCAGCTTCCTAGACAGGGAGCCCACAGATACGCAGTATTTT
CDR3 protein: CASFLDREPTDTQYF

D gene: .
V gene: TRBV27
J gene: TRBJ2-2
clone size: .
CDR3 DNA: TGTGCCAGCAGTCCAGGCGGGGTGGTCTCCGGGGAGCTGTTTTTT
CDR3 protein: CASSPGGVVSGELFF

D gene: .
V gene: TRBV11-1
J gene: TRBJ2-7
clone size: .
CDR3 DNA: TGTGCCAGCAGCAACCGGGGCTACGAGCAGTACTTC
CDR3 protein: CASSNRGYEQYF

D gene: .
V gene: TRBV7-9
J gene: TRBJ1-1
clone size: .
CDR3 DNA: TGTGCCAGCAGCTGGGGAGGGGACACTGAAGCTTTCTTT
CDR3 protein: CASSWGGDTEAFF

D gene: .
V gene: TRBV28
J gene: TRBJ2-5
clone size: .
CDR3 DNA: TGTGCCAGCAGTTTCCGCAGGGGGGTATACCAAGAGACCCAGTACTTC
CDR3 protein: CASSFRRGVYQETQYF

D gene: .
V gene: TRBV9
J gene: TRBJ2-7
clone size: .
CDR3 DNA: TGTGCCAGCAGCGGTGGGTTAGCGGAGGCCTACGAGCAGTACTTC
CDR3 protein: CASSGGLAEAYEQYF

D gene: TRBD1
V gene: TRBV7-2
J gene: TRBJ1-1
clone size: .
CDR3 DNA: TGTGCCAGCAGGCGTACAGGGGTCCCTGAAGCTTTCTTT
CDR3 protein: CASRRTGVPEAFF

D gene: TRBD2
V gene: TRBV29-1
J gene: TRBJ2-7
clone size: .
CDR3 DNA: TGCAGCGTGCAGACTAGCCGGGTATCCGAGCAGTACTTC
CDR3 protein: CSVQTSRVSEQYF

D gene: .
V gene: TRBV21-1
J gene: TRBJ2-3
clone size: .
CDR3 DNA: TGTGCCAGCAGCAAGGGAGCGGGAGGACCCTTGGATACGCAGTATTTT
CDR3 protein: CASSKGAGGPLDTQYF

D gene: TRBD2
V gene: TRBV7-2
J gene: TRBJ2-7
clone size: .
CDR3 DNA: TGTGCCAGCAGCCAGGGGACTAGCGGGAGGTCCGAGCAGTACTTC
CDR3 protein: CASSQGTSGRSEQYF

D gene: .
V gene: TRBV6-2/TRBV6-3
J gene: TRBJ1-4
clone size: .
CDR3 DNA: TGTGCCAGCAGTGACCCGGGGCTGGGAGGAGAAAAACTGTTTTTT
CDR3 protein: CASSDPGLGGEKLFF

D gene: TRBD2
V gene: TRBV28
J gene: TRBJ2-7
clone size: .
CDR3 DNA: TGTGCCAGCACCCTGGGCGGGAGGTCCTACGAGCAGTACTTC
CDR3 protein: CASTLGGRSYEQYF